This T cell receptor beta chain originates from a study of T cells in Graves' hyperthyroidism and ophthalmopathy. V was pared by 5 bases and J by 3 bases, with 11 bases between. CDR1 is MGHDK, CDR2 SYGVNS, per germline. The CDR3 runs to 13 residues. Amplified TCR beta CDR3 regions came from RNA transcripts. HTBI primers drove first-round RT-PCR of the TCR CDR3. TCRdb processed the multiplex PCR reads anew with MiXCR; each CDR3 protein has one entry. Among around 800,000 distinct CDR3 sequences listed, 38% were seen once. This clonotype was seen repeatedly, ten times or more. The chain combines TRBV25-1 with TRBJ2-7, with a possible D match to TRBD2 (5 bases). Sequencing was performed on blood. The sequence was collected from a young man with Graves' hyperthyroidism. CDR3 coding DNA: TGTGCCAGCAGTTCTTTCGCGGGCTACGAGCAGTACTTC. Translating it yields CASSSFAGYEQYF.